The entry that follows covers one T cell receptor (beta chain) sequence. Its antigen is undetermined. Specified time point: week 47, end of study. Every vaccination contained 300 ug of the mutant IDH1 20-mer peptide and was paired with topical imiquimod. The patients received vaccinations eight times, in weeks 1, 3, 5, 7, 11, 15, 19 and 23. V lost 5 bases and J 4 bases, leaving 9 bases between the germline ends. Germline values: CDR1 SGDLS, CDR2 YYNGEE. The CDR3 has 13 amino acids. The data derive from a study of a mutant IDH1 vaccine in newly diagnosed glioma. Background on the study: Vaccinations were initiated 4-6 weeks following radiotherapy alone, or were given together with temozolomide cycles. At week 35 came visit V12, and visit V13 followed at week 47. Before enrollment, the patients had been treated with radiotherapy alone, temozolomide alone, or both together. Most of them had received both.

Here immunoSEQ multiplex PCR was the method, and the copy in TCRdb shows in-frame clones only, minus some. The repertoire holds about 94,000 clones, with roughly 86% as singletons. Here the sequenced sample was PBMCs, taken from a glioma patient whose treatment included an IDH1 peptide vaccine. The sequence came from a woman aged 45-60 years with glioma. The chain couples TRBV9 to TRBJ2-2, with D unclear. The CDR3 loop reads CASRLTFTGELFF. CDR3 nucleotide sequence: TGTGCCAGCAGATTAACTTTCACCGGGGAGCTGTTTTTT.